What follows are 14 T cell receptor beta chains derived from one specimen sequenced in a study of blood T cell repertoires in COVID-19 (dated by TCRdb to the early 2020s). The library relied on the immunoSEQ multiplex PCR assay. TCRdb limited this immuneACCESS table to in-frame rearrangements with V and J called. A share of clones is missing; checked studies link under half to unresolved V genes, and the rest is unexplained. Recorded for this sample are 150,000 or so clones; approximately 92% of them occurred a single time. 4.8% of the sample is held by the ten biggest clonotypes. Sequencing was done on a sample of peripheral blood. The receptors come from a man aged 30-40 years with COVID-19, enrolled during active disease.

The chain joins TRBV27 to TRBJ1-6; maybe TRBD1 (6 bases). CDR1 MNHEY and CDR2 SMNVEV come from the germline V gene (reference sequence). Trimming removed 3 bases at V and 5 bases at J, with 11 bases between. This CDR3 is built from 15 residues. The DNA for the CDR3 is TGTGCCAGCAGTTTCTGGACAGACCATAATTCACCCCTCCACTTT. Protein product: CASSFWTDHNSPLHF.

V is TRBV5-1 and J is TRBJ1-1; D remains ambiguous. Germline assignment: CDR1 SGHRS and CDR2 YFSETQ. The CDR3 sequence is 15 residues long. The ends were cut back, 2 bases at V and 2 bases at J, with 13 bases in the middle. The CDR3 bases are TGCGCCAGCAGCTTCGGTGGAGGGATCAACACTGAAGCTTTCTTT. It encodes CASSFGGGINTEAFF.

The gene calls are TRBV5-6 and TRBJ2-7, with TRBD1 identical over 9 bases. Germline V gene sequence: CDR1 SGHDT, CDR2 YYEEEE. The CDR3 sequence is 14 residues long. V gave up 3 bases and J gave up 6 bases; unmatched junction bases: 7. The CDR3: CASSWGTGWSEQYF. The CDR3 bases are TGTGCCAGCAGCTGGGGGACAGGGTGGAGCGAGCAGTACTTC.

V gene TRBV13 combines with J gene TRBJ2-2; TRBD1 agrees at 8 bases. Losses at the gene ends were 3 bases for V and 0 bases for J; bases not matched to a gene: 12. The germline CDR1 and CDR2 sequences are PRHDT and FYEKMQ (reference sequence). This CDR3 comprises 19 residues. The CDR3 spells CASSFSGTGGTANTGELFF. Written as DNA, the CDR3 is TGTGCCAGCAGCTTCTCCGGGACAGGCGGAACCGCGAACACCGGGGAGCTGTTTTTT.

To note about this clone: Other nucleotide sequences in the sample specify the same CDR3. This chain connects TRBV5-1 to TRBJ2-3; no reliable D call. Trimming took 0 bases from V and 0 from J, leaving 5 bases between them. Germline V gene lookup returns CDR1 SGHRS and CDR2 YFSETQ. This CDR3 region has 14 residues. DNA of the CDR3: TGCGCCAGCAGCTTGGTATCGAGCACAGATACGCAGTATTTT. Protein: CASSLVSSTDTQYF.

This rearrangement joins TRBV28 to TRBJ1-1; tentatively, D is TRBD1 (6 bases). Trimming took off 3 bases at V and 5 bases at J, with 10 bases between the two ends. Looked up from germline, CDR1 is MDHEN and CDR2 is SYDVKM. This CDR3 comprises 13 residues. CDR3 protein: CASSFWQGTEAFF. The CDR3 DNA is TGTGCCAGCAGTTTTTGGCAGGGGACTGAAGCTTTCTTT.

The table lists this clone with a count of one. V and J are TRBV5-4 and TRBJ2-3, with 12 bases that match TRBD2. The CDR3 has 16 residues. The V segment lost 3 bases and the J segment 5 bases; nucleotides outside the gene matches: 7. Germline values: CDR1 SGHNT, CDR2 YYREEE (reference sequence). CDR3: CASSSRTSGVLDTQYF. The CDR3 DNA reads as TGTGCCAGCAGCTCCCGGACTAGCGGGGTGTTAGATACGCAGTATTTT. Full variable domain (rest looked up from reference TRBV5-4 and TRBJ2-3): ETGVTQSPTHLIKTRGQQVTLRCSSQSGHNTVSWYQQALGQGPQFIFQYYREEENGRGNFPPRFSGLQFPNYSSELNVNALELDDSALYLCASSSRTSGVLDTQYFGPGTRLTVL.

The chain is built from TRBV18 and TRBJ2-2; weak D call: TRBD1 (5 bases). The V gene lost 2 bases and the J gene lost 0 bases, with 10 bases spanning the gap. Germline V lookup: CDR1 KGHSH, CDR2 LQKENI. The CDR3 spans 16 residues. The CDR3 nucleotides are TGTGCCAGCTCACCAAGGCCAGGGACGAACACCGGGGAGCTGTTTTTT. Protein sequence: CASSPRPGTNTGELFF.

The chain has TRBV30 and TRBJ1-6, with D perhaps matching TRBD1 (6 bases). Germline CDR1 and CDR2: GTSNPN and SVGIG (reference sequence). CDR3 size: 13 residues. V dropped 3 bases and J dropped 9 bases, with 12 bases sitting between them. The CDR3 nucleotides read TGTGCCTGGAGGATGGCCAGGGGTTCACCCCTCCACTTT. This encodes CAWRMARGSPLHF.

The rearrangement uses TRBV19 and TRBJ1-5; TRBD1 is a possible D gene (6 bases). The germline V and J ends were trimmed by 2 bases and 1 base, with 18 bases remaining between them. CDR3 size: 18 residues. Looked up from germline, CDR1 is LNHDA and CDR2 is SQIVND (reference sequence). CDR3 sequence reads: CASSIKPTGYLSNQPQHF. The DNA for the CDR3 is TGTGCCAGTAGTATAAAACCGACAGGCTACCTAAGCAATCAGCCCCAGCATTTT.

The chain employs TRBV5-8 and TRBJ2-3; no definite D call. Between the trimmed V and J ends, which lost 4 bases and 0 bases, there was a span of 12 bases. Germline V gene lookup returns CDR1 SGHTS and CDR2 YDEGEE. CDR3 length: 15 residues. The CDR3 DNA reads TGTGCCAGCAGCCGAAGAAGCACTAGCACAGATACGCAGTATTTT. The encoded protein is CASSRRSTSTDTQYF.

This rearrangement joins TRBV19 to TRBJ2-1; 11 positions match TRBD2. Germline V gene lookup returns CDR1 LNHDA and CDR2 SQIVND (reference sequence). The CDR3 consists of 15 residues. V was clipped by 2 bases and J by 6 bases; unmatched bases: 3. The CDR3 spells CASSIRGLAVNEQFF. In DNA form, the CDR3 reads TGTGCCAGTAGTATAAGGGGACTAGCGGTCAATGAGCAGTTCTTC.

This sequence joins TRBV6-6 and TRBJ1-1, with D maybe TRBD1 (5 bases). CDR3 size: 16 residues. Trimming removed 3 bases from V and 1 base from J, with 15 bases in between. Germline V gene lookup returns CDR1 MNHNY and CDR2 SVGAGI (reference sequence). Here the CDR3 DNA reads TGTGCCAGCAGTTATGGAGGGACTCATTCGAACACTGAAGCTTTCTTT. Its translation: CASSYGGTHSNTEAFF.

This clone has only one observation. The chain uses TRBV12-3 or TRBV12-4 and TRBJ1-5, with a possible D match to TRBD1 (6 bases). Trimming shortened V by 11 bases and J by 1 base, and 9 bases separated the two germline ends. The CDR3 runs to 12 residues. The DNA for the CDR3 is TGTGCCGTGGGACACAGCAATCAGCCCCAGCATTTT. Encoded protein: CAVGHSNQPQHF.